The clone carrying this T cell receptor (beta chain) was counted only a few times. Antigen specificity is unknown. The study reverse transcribed the entire isolated RNA, so it sequenced expressed TCRB transcripts. Sequencing used immunoSEQ multiplex PCR; TCRdb keeps in-frame clones, though not all of them. This sample yields over 150,000 clones, of which approximately 10% are seen a single time; 0.4% to 0.55% belongs to the top ten. The data are from a study of beta chain features in type 1 diabetes. Study summary: Patient and healthy donor groups were alike in age, gender and cell yields.

The CDR3 has 14 amino acids. Trimming at V came to 6 bases and at J to 5 bases, leaving 7 bases not matched to a gene. The germline V gene has CDR1 LNHDA and CDR2 SQIVND (reference sequence). Study-wide results and limits: Significant though moderate, a shortening of TCRB CDR3s appeared in all four CD4+ subsets of Type 1 diabetes patients.

Heparinised blood was drawn once per donor, averaging about 116 mL. Purities over 98% were achieved in all sorted populations. Source material: central memory CD4+ T cells from blood. The sequence came from a man in his thirties or forties with type 1 diabetes. The chain links TRBV19 to TRBJ2-3, with 8 bases aligning to TRBD1. The CDR3 loop is CASSRRTGKDTQYF. CDR3 coding DNA: TGTGCCAGTAGCAGACGGACAGGGAAAGATACGCAGTATTTT. Filled out from reference TRBV19 and TRBJ2-3, the complete variable domain reads DGGITQSPKYLFRKEGQNVTLSCEQNLNHDAMYWYRQDPGQGLRLIYYSQIVNDFQKGDIAEGYSVSREKKESFPLTVTSAQKNPTAFYLCASSRRTGKDTQYFGPGTRLTVL.